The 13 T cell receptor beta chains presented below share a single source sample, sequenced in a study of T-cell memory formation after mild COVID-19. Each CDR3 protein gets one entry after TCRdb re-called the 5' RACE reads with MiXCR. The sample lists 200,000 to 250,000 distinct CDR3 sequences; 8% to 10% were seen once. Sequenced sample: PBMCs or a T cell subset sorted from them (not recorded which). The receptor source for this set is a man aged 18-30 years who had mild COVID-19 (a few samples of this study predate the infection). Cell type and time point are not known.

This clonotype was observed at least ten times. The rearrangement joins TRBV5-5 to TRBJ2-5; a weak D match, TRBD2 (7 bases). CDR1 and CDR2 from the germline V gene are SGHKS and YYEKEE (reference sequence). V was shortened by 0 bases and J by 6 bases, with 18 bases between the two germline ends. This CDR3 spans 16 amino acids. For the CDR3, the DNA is TGTGCCAGCAGCTTGGCCGAGGGGGGGTTCAGTAAGACCCAGTACTTC. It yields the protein CASSLAEGGFSKTQYF.

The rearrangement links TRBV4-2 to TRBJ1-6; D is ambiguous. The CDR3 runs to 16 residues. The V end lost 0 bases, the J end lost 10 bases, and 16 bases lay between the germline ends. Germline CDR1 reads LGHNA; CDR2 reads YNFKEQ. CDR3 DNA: TGTGCCAGCAGCCAAGATCCAGACCCAACCAAGTCACCCCTCCACTTT. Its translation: CASSQDPDPTKSPLHF.

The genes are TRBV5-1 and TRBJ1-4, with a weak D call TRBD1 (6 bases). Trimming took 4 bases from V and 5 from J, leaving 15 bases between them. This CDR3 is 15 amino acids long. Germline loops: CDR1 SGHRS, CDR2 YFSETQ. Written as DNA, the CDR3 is TGCGCCAGCAGCGCACCGGACAGCTCAAATGAAAAACTGTTTTTT. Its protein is CASSAPDSSNEKLFF.

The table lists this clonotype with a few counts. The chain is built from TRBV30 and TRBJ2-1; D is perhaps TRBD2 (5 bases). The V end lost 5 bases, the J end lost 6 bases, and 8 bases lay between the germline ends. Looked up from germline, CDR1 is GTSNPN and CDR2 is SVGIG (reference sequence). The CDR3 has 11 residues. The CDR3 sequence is CAWAGGNEQFF. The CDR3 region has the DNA TGTGCCTGGGCGGGCGGCAATGAGCAGTTCTTC.

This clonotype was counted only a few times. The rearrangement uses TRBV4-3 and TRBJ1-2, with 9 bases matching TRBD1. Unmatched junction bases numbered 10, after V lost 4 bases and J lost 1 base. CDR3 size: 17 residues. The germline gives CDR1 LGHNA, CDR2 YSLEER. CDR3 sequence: CASSPRTGANLNYGYTF. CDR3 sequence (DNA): TGCGCCAGCAGCCCTCGGACAGGGGCTAATCTTAACTATGGCTACACCTTC.

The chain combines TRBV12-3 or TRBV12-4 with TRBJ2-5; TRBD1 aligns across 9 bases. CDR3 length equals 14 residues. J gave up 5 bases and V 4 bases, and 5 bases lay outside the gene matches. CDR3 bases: TGTGCCAGCAGTTCACAGGGGGCCGGGGAGACCCAGTACTTC. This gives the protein CASSSQGAGETQYF.

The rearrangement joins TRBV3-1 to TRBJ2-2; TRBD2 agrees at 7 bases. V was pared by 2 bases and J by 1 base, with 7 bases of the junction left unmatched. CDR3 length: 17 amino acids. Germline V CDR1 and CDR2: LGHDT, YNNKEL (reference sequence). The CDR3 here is CASSQNIPGGNTGELFF. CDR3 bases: TGTGCCAGCAGCCAAAACATCCCGGGGGGGAACACCGGGGAGCTGTTTTTT.

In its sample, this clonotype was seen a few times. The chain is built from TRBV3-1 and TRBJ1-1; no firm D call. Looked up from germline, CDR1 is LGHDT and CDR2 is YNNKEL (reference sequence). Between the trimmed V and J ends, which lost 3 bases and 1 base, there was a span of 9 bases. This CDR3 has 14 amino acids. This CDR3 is CASSHHGENTEAFF. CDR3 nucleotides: TGTGCCAGCAGCCACCACGGGGAGAACACTGAAGCTTTCTTT. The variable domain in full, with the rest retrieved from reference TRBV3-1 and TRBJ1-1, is DTAVSQTPKYLVTQMGNDKSIKCEQNLGHDTMYWYKQDSKKFLKIMFSYNNKELIINETVPNRFSPKSPDKAHLNLHINSLELGDSAVYFCASSHHGENTEAFFGQGTRLTVV.

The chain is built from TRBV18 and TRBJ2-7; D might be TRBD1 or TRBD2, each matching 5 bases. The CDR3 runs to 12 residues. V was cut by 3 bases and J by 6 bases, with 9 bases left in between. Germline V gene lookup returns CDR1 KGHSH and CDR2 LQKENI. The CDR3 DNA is TGTGCCAGCTCACCGGGGGACGCCGAGCAGTACGTC. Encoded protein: CASSPGDAEQYV.

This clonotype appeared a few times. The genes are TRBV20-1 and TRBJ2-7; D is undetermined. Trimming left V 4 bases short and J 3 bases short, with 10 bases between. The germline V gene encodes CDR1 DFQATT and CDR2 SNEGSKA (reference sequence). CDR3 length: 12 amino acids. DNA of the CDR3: TGCAGTGCTAAAGTCAACAGCTACGAGCAGTACGTC. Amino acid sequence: CSAKVNSYEQYV.

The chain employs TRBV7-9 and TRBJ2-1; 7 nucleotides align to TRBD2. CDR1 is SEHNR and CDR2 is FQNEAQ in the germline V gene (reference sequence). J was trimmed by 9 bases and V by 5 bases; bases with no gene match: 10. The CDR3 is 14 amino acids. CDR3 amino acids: CASSRLASDREQFF. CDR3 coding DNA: TGTGCCAGCAGCCGACTAGCATCAGACCGTGAGCAGTTCTTC.

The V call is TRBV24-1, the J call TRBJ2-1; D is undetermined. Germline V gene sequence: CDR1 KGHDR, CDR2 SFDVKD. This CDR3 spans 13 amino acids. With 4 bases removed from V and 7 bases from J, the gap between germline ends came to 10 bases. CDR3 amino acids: CATSDPPVNEQFF. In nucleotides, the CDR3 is TGTGCCACCAGTGACCCCCCAGTTAATGAGCAGTTCTTC.

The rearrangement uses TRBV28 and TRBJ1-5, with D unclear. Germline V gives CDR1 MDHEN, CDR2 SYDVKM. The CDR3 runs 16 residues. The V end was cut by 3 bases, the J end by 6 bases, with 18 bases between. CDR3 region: CASSFVYRYLGQPQHF. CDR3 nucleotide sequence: TGTGCCAGCAGTTTTGTTTACCGCTACTTGGGTCAGCCCCAGCATTTT. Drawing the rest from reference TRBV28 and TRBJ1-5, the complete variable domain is DVKVTQSSRYLVKRTGEKVFLECVQDMDHENMFWYRQDPGLGLRLIYFSYDVKMKEKGDIPEGYSVSREKKERFSLILESASTNQTSMYLCASSFVYRYLGQPQHFGDGTRLSIL.